The rows below give T cell receptor beta chains drawn from one sample of a study of blood T cell repertoires in COVID-19. TCRdb keeps only in-frame clones here, not all; method: immunoSEQ multiplex PCR. The table records roughly 250,000 clones, about nine tenths of them present only once. The specimen sequenced was PBMCs or T cells enriched from blood (not recorded which). Receptors originate from a woman between 40 and 55 years old with acute COVID-19. Both conserved end residues are part of each CDR3. D genes are given only for firm matches. Size is stated for part of the rows, as once, few or many counts, or as a class when the clone is expanded.

j_gene: TRBJ2-3; v_gene: TRBV9; abundance: NA; d_gene: NA; CDR3nt: TGTGCCAGCAGCCCAGGCCCAGGGCTAAACACAGATACGCAGTATTTT; CDR3aa: CASSPGPGLNTDTQYF
j_gene: TRBJ1-1; v_gene: TRBV29-1; abundance: NA; d_gene: NA; CDR3nt: TGCAGCGTACTAGGGGGAAACATGAACACTGAAGCTTTCTTT; CDR3aa: CSVLGGNMNTEAFF
j_gene: TRBJ1-4; v_gene: TRBV28; abundance: NA; d_gene: TRBD1; CDR3nt: TGTGCCAGCATAACAGGGGTAGGAGAAAAACTGTTTTTT; CDR3aa: CASITGVGEKLFF
j_gene: TRBJ1-5; v_gene: TRBV24-1; abundance: NA; d_gene: NA; CDR3nt: TGTGCCACCAGTGGTGACAGCAGCAATCAGCCCCAGCATTTT; CDR3aa: CATSGDSSNQPQHF
j_gene: TRBJ2-1; v_gene: TRBV5-1; abundance: once; d_gene: TRBD1; CDR3nt: TGCGCCAGCAGCTTGACCCACTCCGGGACAGGGCTTGAGCAGTTCTTC; CDR3aa: CASSLTHSGTGLEQFF
j_gene: TRBJ2-7; v_gene: TRBV15; abundance: NA; d_gene: NA; CDR3nt: TGTGCCACCAGCAGGGTGGGGCTTAGCTCCTACGAGCAGTACTTC; CDR3aa: CATSRVGLSSYEQYF
j_gene: TRBJ2-3; v_gene: TRBV29-1; abundance: NA; d_gene: TRBD2; CDR3nt: TGCAGCGTTGAGGATATAGCGGGGTTGGGTGATACGCAGTATTTT; CDR3aa: CSVEDIAGLGDTQYF
j_gene: TRBJ2-1; v_gene: TRBV11-2; abundance: NA; d_gene: TRBD1; CDR3nt: TGTGCCAGCAGACGAACAGGGGGCAATGAGCAGTTCTTC; CDR3aa: CASRRTGGNEQFF
j_gene: TRBJ1-2; v_gene: TRBV4-1; abundance: NA; d_gene: TRBD1; CDR3nt: TGCGCCAGCAGCCTCCTGGACAGGAACTATGGCTACACCTTC; CDR3aa: CASSLLDRNYGYTF
j_gene: TRBJ1-1; v_gene: TRBV7-6; abundance: NA; d_gene: TRBD1; CDR3nt: TGTGCCAGCAGCTTAGTGGGACAGGGTCCTTTCTTT; CDR3aa: CASSLVGQGPFF
j_gene: TRBJ2-5; v_gene: TRBV12-3/TRBV12-4; abundance: NA; d_gene: TRBD1; CDR3nt: TGTGCCAGCAGGACAGGGGTGCAGACCCAGTACTTC; CDR3aa: CASRTGVQTQYF
j_gene: TRBJ1-4; v_gene: TRBV6-5; abundance: NA; d_gene: NA; CDR3nt: TGTGCCAGCAGTTCCGCGACAGGAAGGCGCGAAAAACTGTTTTTT; CDR3aa: CASSSATGRREKLFF
j_gene: TRBJ1-1; v_gene: TRBV7-2; abundance: NA; d_gene: NA; CDR3nt: TGTGCCAGCAGCACTTGGCGGGTTGTGCACACTGAAGCTTTCTTT; CDR3aa: CASSTWRVVHTEAFF
j_gene: TRBJ1-5; v_gene: TRBV28; abundance: NA; d_gene: NA; CDR3nt: TGTGCCAGCAGGCCGAGGGGGAATCAGCCCCAGCATTTT; CDR3aa: CASRPRGNQPQHF
j_gene: TRBJ1-3; v_gene: TRBV7-8; abundance: NA; d_gene: TRBD1; CDR3nt: TGTGCCAGCAGCCCCAGGACAGGGGCTGGAAACACCATATATTTT; CDR3aa: CASSPRTGAGNTIYF
j_gene: TRBJ2-7; v_gene: TRBV12-5; abundance: NA; d_gene: NA; CDR3nt: TGTGCTAGTGGTTCCACTAGCTTCGGCGAGCAGTACTTC; CDR3aa: CASGSTSFGEQYF
j_gene: TRBJ2-5; v_gene: TRBV28; abundance: NA; d_gene: TRBD1; CDR3nt: TGTGCCAGCAGTCCCCGGGACAGGGGGCAAGAGACCCAGTACTTC; CDR3aa: CASSPRDRGQETQYF
j_gene: TRBJ2-1; v_gene: TRBV9; abundance: once; d_gene: TRBD1; CDR3nt: TGTGCCAGCAGCGCCGACAGGGGATCTTACAATGAGCAGTTCTTC; CDR3aa: CASSADRGSYNEQFF
j_gene: TRBJ2-5; v_gene: TRBV6-2/TRBV6-3; abundance: NA; d_gene: TRBD2; CDR3nt: TGTGCCAGCAGTTACGAGGCGGGAGAAGAGACCCAGTACTTC; CDR3aa: CASSYEAGEETQYF
j_gene: TRBJ2-1; v_gene: TRBV4-1; abundance: NA; d_gene: TRBD2; CDR3nt: TGCGCCAGCAGCCAAGATAGGATAGCGGGGGGGCCCTACAATGAGCAGTTCTTC; CDR3aa: CASSQDRIAGGPYNEQFF
j_gene: TRBJ1-1; v_gene: TRBV6-6; abundance: NA; d_gene: NA; CDR3nt: TGTGCCAGCAGGGGGAGGATAAAGAACACTGAAGCTTTCTTT; CDR3aa: CASRGRIKNTEAFF
j_gene: TRBJ2-5; v_gene: TRBV7-9; abundance: NA; d_gene: TRBD1; CDR3nt: TGTGCCAGCAGTTCGGACAGGGGCGGGTTGGAACAGACCCAGTACTTC; CDR3aa: CASSSDRGGLEQTQYF
j_gene: TRBJ1-5; v_gene: TRBV4-1; abundance: NA; d_gene: TRBD1; CDR3nt: TGCGCCAGCAGCCAAGTACACCGACAGGGGGATTTTCAGCCCCAGCATTTT; CDR3aa: CASSQVHRQGDFQPQHF
j_gene: TRBJ2-5; v_gene: TRBV4-1; abundance: once; d_gene: TRBD2; CDR3nt: TGCGCCAGCAGTCGAGTAGCGGGTGTACAAGAGACCCAGTACTTC; CDR3aa: CASSRVAGVQETQYF
j_gene: TRBJ1-5; v_gene: TRBV27; abundance: NA; d_gene: TRBD1; CDR3nt: TGTGCCAGCAGAAGAACAGGGGAAGATCAGCCCCAGCATTTT; CDR3aa: CASRRTGEDQPQHF
j_gene: TRBJ2-7; v_gene: TRBV23-1; abundance: NA; d_gene: TRBD1; CDR3nt: TGCGCCAGCATGCGACAGGGGGTGACCTACGAGCAGTACTTC; CDR3aa: CASMRQGVTYEQYF
j_gene: TRBJ1-6; v_gene: TRBV7-2; abundance: NA; d_gene: NA; CDR3nt: TGTGCCAGCAGCTTGGGGACACAACCTTTAGATAATTCACCCCTCCACTTT; CDR3aa: CASSLGTQPLDNSPLHF
j_gene: TRBJ2-1; v_gene: TRBV19; abundance: NA; d_gene: NA; CDR3nt: TGTGCCAGTAGTATCCTCCCAGTGTATTCTAGTTTTCAGTTCTTC; CDR3aa: CASSILPVYSSFQFF
j_gene: TRBJ1-1; v_gene: TRBV9; abundance: NA; d_gene: NA; CDR3nt: TGTGCCAGCAGCGTGGACAGCGAGAACACTGAAGCTTTCTTT; CDR3aa: CASSVDSENTEAFF
j_gene: TRBJ1-2; v_gene: TRBV6-6; abundance: once; d_gene: NA; CDR3nt: TGTGCCAGCAGTTACCTTAACTATGGCTACACCTTC; CDR3aa: CASSYLNYGYTF
j_gene: TRBJ2-1; v_gene: TRBV24-1; abundance: NA; d_gene: TRBD2; CDR3nt: TGTGCCACCAGTGACTCAACTAGCGGGAGGGTGAATGAGCAGTTCTTC; CDR3aa: CATSDSTSGRVNEQFF
j_gene: TRBJ1-5; v_gene: TRBV7-9; abundance: few; d_gene: NA; CDR3nt: TGTGCCAGCAGCTTTAAGGGGCTAGGTCAGCCCCAGCATTTT; CDR3aa: CASSFKGLGQPQHF
j_gene: TRBJ1-2; v_gene: TRBV30; abundance: NA; d_gene: NA; CDR3nt: TGTGCCTGGATTGGGGGGACCTCCTTTAACTATGGCTACACCTTC; CDR3aa: CAWIGGTSFNYGYTF
j_gene: TRBJ2-7; v_gene: TRBV27; abundance: NA; d_gene: TRBD1; CDR3nt: TGTGCCACGAGGAAAGACAGGGCCTCCTACGAGCAGTACTTC; CDR3aa: CATRKDRASYEQYF
j_gene: TRBJ2-7; v_gene: TRBV11-3; abundance: NA; d_gene: NA; CDR3nt: TGTGCCAGCAGCCCAGTCCTCTCCTACGAGCAGTACTTC; CDR3aa: CASSPVLSYEQYF
j_gene: TRBJ1-1; v_gene: TRBV5-5; abundance: NA; d_gene: NA; CDR3nt: TGTGCCAGCAGCTTGCAGGCAGCCTTGAACACTGAAGCTTTCTTT; CDR3aa: CASSLQAALNTEAFF
j_gene: TRBJ2-6; v_gene: TRBV29-1; abundance: NA; d_gene: TRBD1; CDR3nt: TGCAGCGTTGAATGGACGGACAGGACGCTCCTCCCTGGGGCCAACGTCCTGACTTTC; CDR3aa: CSVEWTDRTLLPGANVLTF
j_gene: TRBJ2-1; v_gene: TRBV7-2; abundance: NA; d_gene: NA; CDR3nt: TGTGCCAGCACCCGCACAAACAGGGACAATGAGCAGTTCTTC; CDR3aa: CASTRTNRDNEQFF
j_gene: TRBJ2-7; v_gene: TRBV30; abundance: NA; d_gene: NA; CDR3nt: TGTGCCTGGAGCTGGGACACGAGCTACGAGCAGTACTTC; CDR3aa: CAWSWDTSYEQYF
j_gene: TRBJ2-1; v_gene: TRBV24-1; abundance: NA; d_gene: NA; CDR3nt: TGTGCCACCAGTGATTTGGGCGGGACGTACAATGAGCAGTTCTTC; CDR3aa: CATSDLGGTYNEQFF
j_gene: TRBJ1-1; v_gene: TRBV30; abundance: NA; d_gene: TRBD1; CDR3nt: TGTGCCGGGACGCTTGGGTGGACAGGGGCGTCACGGAGGTCTGAAGCTTTCTTT; CDR3aa: CAGTLGWTGASRRSEAFF
j_gene: TRBJ2-7; v_gene: TRBV28; abundance: NA; d_gene: NA; CDR3nt: TGTGCCAGCAGTCGCCCGGGCGGACTCTACGAGCAGTACTTC; CDR3aa: CASSRPGGLYEQYF
j_gene: TRBJ2-7; v_gene: TRBV5-1; abundance: NA; d_gene: NA; CDR3nt: TGCGCCAGCAGCCCATACTGGACACCATCCTACGAGCAGTACTTC; CDR3aa: CASSPYWTPSYEQYF
j_gene: TRBJ1-5; v_gene: TRBV19; abundance: NA; d_gene: TRBD1; CDR3nt: TGTGCCAGTAGTACATACGGGACAGTTTTGCCCAATCAGCCCCAGCATTTT; CDR3aa: CASSTYGTVLPNQPQHF